This T cell receptor (beta chain) was sequenced for a study of T cell responses to AZD1222 COVID-19 vaccine. Sequencing was performed with immunoSEQ multiplex PCR; in TCRdb, only in-frame clones are kept and a portion is missing. The table includes approximately 100,000 clones, around nine tenths detected once. Trimming removed 4 bases at V and 9 bases at J, with 14 bases between. The germline V gene has CDR1 SGDLS and CDR2 YYNGEE. The CDR3 is 14 amino acids. Sequencing used peripheral blood, obtained on day 0 of AZD1222 vaccination. The chain employs TRBV9 and TRBJ1-6, with D perhaps matching TRBD1 (6 bases). This TCR derives from an adult in good health. CDR3 amino acids: CASSPQGGGSPLHF. In DNA form, the CDR3 reads TGTGCCAGCAGCCCACAGGGAGGCGGTTCACCCCTCCACTTT.